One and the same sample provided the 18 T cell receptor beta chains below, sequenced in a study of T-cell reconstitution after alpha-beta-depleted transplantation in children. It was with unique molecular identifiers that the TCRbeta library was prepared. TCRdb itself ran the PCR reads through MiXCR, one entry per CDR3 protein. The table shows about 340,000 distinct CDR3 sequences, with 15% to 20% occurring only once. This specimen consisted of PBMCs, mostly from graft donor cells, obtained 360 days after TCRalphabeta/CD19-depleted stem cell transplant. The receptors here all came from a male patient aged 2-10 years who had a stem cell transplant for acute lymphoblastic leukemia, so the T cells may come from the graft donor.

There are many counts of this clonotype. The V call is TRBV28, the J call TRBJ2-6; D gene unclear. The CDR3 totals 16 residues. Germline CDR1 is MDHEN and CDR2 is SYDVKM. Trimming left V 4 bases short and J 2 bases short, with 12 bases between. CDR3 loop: CASSSPLPTGANVLTF. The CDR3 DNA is TGTGCCAGCAGTTCCCCGCTCCCCACTGGGGCCAACGTCCTGACTTTC.

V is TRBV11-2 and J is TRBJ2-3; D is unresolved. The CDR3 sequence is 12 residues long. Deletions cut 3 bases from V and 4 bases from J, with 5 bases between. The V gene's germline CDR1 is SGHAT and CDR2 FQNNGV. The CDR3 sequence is CASSFFSDTQYF. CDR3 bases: TGTGCCAGCAGCTTTTTCTCAGATACGCAGTATTTT.

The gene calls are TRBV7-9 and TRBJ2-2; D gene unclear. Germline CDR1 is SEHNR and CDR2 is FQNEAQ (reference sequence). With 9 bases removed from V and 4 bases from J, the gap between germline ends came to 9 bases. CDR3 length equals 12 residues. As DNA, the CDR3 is TGTGCCAGTGGATGGGGCACCGGGGAGCTGTTTTTT. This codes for CASGWGTGELFF.

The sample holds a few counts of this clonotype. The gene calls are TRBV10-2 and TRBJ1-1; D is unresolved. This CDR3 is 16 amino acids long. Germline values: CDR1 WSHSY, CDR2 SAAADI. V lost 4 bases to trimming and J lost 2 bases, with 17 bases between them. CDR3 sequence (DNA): TGCGCCAGCAGTGTTTTCCTACAGAGCTTAAACACTGAAGCTTTCTTT. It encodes CASSVFLQSLNTEAFF.

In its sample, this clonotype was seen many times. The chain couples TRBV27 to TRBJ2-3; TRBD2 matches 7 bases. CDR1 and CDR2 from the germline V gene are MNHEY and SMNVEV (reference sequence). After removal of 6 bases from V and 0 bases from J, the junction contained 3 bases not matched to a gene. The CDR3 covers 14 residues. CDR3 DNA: TGTGCCAGCAGGAGTAGCGGGAGCACAGATACGCAGTATTTT. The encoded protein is CASRSSGSTDTQYF.

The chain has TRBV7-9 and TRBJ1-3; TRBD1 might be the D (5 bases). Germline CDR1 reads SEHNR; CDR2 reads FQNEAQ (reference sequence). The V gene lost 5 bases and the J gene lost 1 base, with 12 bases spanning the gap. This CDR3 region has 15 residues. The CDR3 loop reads CASSKPGGSGNTIYF. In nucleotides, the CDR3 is TGTGCCAGCAGCAAACCTGGGGGGTCTGGAAACACCATATATTTT.

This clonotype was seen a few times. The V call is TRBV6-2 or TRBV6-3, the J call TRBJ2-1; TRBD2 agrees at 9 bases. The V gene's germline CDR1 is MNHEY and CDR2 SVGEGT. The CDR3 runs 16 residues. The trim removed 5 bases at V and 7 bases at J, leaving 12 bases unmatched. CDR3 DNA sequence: TGTGCCAGCAGTCGCAGTAGCGGGAGAGTCGGGAATGAGCAGTTCTTC. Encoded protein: CASSRSSGRVGNEQFF.

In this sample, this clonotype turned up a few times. Here the CDR3 reads CASSPQTGGITKNIQYF. CDR3 bases: TGTGCCAGCAGCCCTCAGACAGGGGGGATAACCAAAAACATTCAGTACTTC. The chain links TRBV7-2 to TRBJ2-4; 9 nucleotides match TRBD1. Trimming took 5 bases from V and 2 from J; bases not matched to a gene: 10. CDR1 is SGHTA and CDR2 is FQGNSA in the germline V gene. The CDR3 consists of 17 residues.

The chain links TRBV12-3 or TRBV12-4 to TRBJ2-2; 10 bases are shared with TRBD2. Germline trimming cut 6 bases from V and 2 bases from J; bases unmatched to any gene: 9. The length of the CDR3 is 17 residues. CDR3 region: CASSKLGLAENTGELFF. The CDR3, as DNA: TGTGCCAGCAGCAAACTAGGACTAGCGGAAAACACCGGGGAGCTGTTTTTT.

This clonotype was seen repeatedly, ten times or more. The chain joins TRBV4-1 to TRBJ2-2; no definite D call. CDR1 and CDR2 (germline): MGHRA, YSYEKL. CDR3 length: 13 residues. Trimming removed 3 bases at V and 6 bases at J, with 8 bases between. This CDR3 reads CASSHPISGELFF. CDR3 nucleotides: TGCGCCAGCAGCCACCCAATTTCCGGGGAGCTGTTTTTT.

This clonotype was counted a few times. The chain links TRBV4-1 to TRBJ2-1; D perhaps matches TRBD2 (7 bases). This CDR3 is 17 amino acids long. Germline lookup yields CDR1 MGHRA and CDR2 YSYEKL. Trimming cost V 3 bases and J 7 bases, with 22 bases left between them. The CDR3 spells CASSHSREGERGNEQFF. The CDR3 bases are TGCGCCAGCAGCCACTCCAGGGAGGGGGAGAGGGGTAATGAGCAGTTCTTC.

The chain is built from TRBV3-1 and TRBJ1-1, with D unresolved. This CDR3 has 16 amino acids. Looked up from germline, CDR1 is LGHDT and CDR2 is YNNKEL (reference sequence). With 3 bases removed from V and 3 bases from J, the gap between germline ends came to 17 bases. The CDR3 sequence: CASSHVATALYTEAFF. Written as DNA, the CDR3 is TGTGCCAGCAGCCATGTTGCCACGGCCTTGTACACTGAAGCTTTCTTT.

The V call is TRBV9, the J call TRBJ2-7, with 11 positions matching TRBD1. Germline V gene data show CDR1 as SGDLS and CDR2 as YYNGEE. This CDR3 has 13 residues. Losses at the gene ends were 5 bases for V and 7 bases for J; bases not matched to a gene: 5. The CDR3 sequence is CASSGTGGVEQYF. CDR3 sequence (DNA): TGTGCCAGCAGTGGGACAGGGGGGGTTGAGCAGTACTTC.

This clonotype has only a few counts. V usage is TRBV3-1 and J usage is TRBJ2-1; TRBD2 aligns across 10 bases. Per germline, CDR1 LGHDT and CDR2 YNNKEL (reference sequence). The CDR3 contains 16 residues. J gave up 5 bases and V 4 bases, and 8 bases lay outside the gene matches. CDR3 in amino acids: CASSPLIAGGNNEQFF. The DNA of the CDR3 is TGTGCCAGCAGCCCCTTAATAGCGGGAGGCAACAATGAGCAGTTCTTC.

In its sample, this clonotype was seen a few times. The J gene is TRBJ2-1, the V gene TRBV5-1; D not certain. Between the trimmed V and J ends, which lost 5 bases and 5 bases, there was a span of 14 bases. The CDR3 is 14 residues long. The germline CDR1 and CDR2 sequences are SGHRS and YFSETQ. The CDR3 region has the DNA TGCGCCAGCAGACGACGGCTTCGGGACAATGAGCAGTTCTTC. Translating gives CASRRRLRDNEQFF.

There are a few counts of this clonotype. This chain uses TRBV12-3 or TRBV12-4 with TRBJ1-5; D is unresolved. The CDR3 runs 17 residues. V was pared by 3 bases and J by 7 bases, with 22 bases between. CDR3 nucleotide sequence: TGTGCCAGCAGTTTTAGTCCCTATAGGCAGGTCGGACAGCCCCAGCATTTT. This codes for CASSFSPYRQVGQPQHF.

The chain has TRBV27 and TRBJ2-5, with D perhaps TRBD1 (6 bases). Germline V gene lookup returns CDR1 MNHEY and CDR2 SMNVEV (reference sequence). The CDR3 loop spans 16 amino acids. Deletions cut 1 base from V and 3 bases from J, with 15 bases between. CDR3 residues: CASSLYLGGWEETQYF. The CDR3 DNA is TGTGCCAGCAGTTTATACCTAGGGGGTTGGGAAGAGACCCAGTACTTC.

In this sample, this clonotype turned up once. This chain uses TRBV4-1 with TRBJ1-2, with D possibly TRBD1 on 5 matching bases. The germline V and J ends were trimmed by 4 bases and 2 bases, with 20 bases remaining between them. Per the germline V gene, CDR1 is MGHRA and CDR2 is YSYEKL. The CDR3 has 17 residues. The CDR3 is CASSLPIGGTGNYGYTF. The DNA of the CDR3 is TGCGCCAGCAGCCTCCCTATCGGCGGGACTGGGAACTATGGCTACACCTTC.